The rows below give T cell receptor beta chains drawn from one sample of a study of T cell changes during pregnancy in multiple sclerosis. Measured with immunoSEQ multiplex PCR; TCRdb has only the in-frame clones, and not every one. The table lists around 33,000 clones, roughly nine tenths of them singletons. Sequencing was performed on peripheral blood, taken in the third trimester of pregnancy. Every receptor here comes from a female donor in good health, enrolled as a control in a pregnancy study. CDR3s include the opening cysteine and the closing phenylalanine or tryptophan. Each record gives: D gene, clone size, J gene, V gene, CDR3 protein, CDR3 DNA. D genes are given only for firm matches. Part of the rows lack a size; the others show once, few, many or a class for expanded clones.

d_gene: .
abundance: .
j_gene: TRBJ2-7
v_gene: TRBV29-1
CDR3aa: CSVWDNEQYF
CDR3nt: TGCAGCGTTTGGGACAACGAGCAGTACTTC

d_gene: .
abundance: .
j_gene: TRBJ2-3
v_gene: TRBV27
CDR3aa: CASSPDRPMSTDTQYF
CDR3nt: TGTGCCAGCAGCCCCGACAGGCCTATGTCCACAGATACGCAGTATTTT

d_gene: .
abundance: .
j_gene: TRBJ1-1
v_gene: TRBV29-1
CDR3aa: CSFRAGLGGTEAFF
CDR3nt: TGCAGCTTCAGGGCCGGCCTGGGGGGCACTGAAGCTTTCTTT

d_gene: .
abundance: .
j_gene: TRBJ2-1
v_gene: TRBV4-2
CDR3aa: CASRRVRGAFTEQFF
CDR3nt: TGTGCCAGCAGACGCGTACGGGGGGCTTTTACTGAGCAGTTCTTC

d_gene: TRBD2
abundance: .
j_gene: TRBJ2-7
v_gene: TRBV5-1
CDR3aa: CASSRTSGGAYEQYF
CDR3nt: TGCGCCAGCAGCCGAACTAGCGGGGGGGCCTACGAGCAGTACTTC

d_gene: .
abundance: .
j_gene: TRBJ2-7
v_gene: TRBV7-9
CDR3aa: CASSVRGGAHYEQYF
CDR3nt: TGTGCCAGCAGCGTGCGGGGCGGGGCTCACTACGAGCAGTACTTC

d_gene: TRBD1
abundance: once
j_gene: TRBJ1-2
v_gene: TRBV6-6
CDR3aa: CATSGQGYGYTF
CDR3nt: TGTGCCACCTCGGGACAGGGGTATGGCTACACCTTC

d_gene: .
abundance: .
j_gene: TRBJ1-1
v_gene: TRBV2
CDR3aa: CASSEALRGLTEAFF
CDR3nt: TGTGCCAGCAGTGAAGCGCTAAGAGGTTTAACTGAAGCTTTCTTT

d_gene: TRBD1
abundance: .
j_gene: TRBJ1-4
v_gene: TRBV5-1
CDR3aa: CASSLEGGGYEKLFF
CDR3nt: TGCGCCAGCAGCTTGGAAGGGGGCGGATATGAAAAACTGTTTTTT

d_gene: TRBD1
abundance: .
j_gene: TRBJ1-4
v_gene: TRBV28
CDR3aa: CASSSTGVFEKLFF
CDR3nt: TGTGCCAGCAGTTCGACAGGGGTTTTTGAAAAACTGTTTTTT

d_gene: TRBD1
abundance: .
j_gene: TRBJ1-1
v_gene: TRBV6-5
CDR3aa: CASSYGTVNTEAFF
CDR3nt: TGTGCCAGCAGTTACGGGACAGTGAACACTGAAGCTTTCTTT

d_gene: TRBD2
abundance: few
j_gene: TRBJ2-1
v_gene: TRBV6-1
CDR3aa: CASSEALVLAGPYNEQFF
CDR3nt: TGTGCCAGCAGTGAAGCGCTGGTTTTAGCGGGGCCCTACAATGAGCAGTTCTTC

d_gene: TRBD1
abundance: .
j_gene: TRBJ1-1
v_gene: TRBV6-6
CDR3aa: CASSYSRQGDGSEAFF
CDR3nt: TGTGCCAGCAGTTACTCGAGGCAGGGGGATGGGTCTGAAGCTTTCTTT

d_gene: TRBD2
abundance: .
j_gene: TRBJ2-1
v_gene: TRBV2
CDR3aa: CASRIAGSSYNEQFF
CDR3nt: TGTGCCAGCAGGATAGCGGGGAGCTCCTACAATGAGCAGTTCTTC

d_gene: .
abundance: .
j_gene: TRBJ1-5
v_gene: TRBV19
CDR3aa: CASSEQGPYQPQHF
CDR3nt: TGTGCCAGTAGTGAGCAGGGTCCATATCAGCCCCAGCATTTT

d_gene: TRBD1
abundance: once
j_gene: TRBJ1-5
v_gene: TRBV5-6
CDR3aa: CASSLRTGLSQPQHF
CDR3nt: TGTGCCAGCAGCTTACGGACAGGGCTCAGTCAGCCCCAGCATTTT

d_gene: .
abundance: .
j_gene: TRBJ2-7
v_gene: TRBV5-1
CDR3aa: CASGEAGIHEQYF
CDR3nt: TGCGCCAGCGGGGAGGCAGGGATTCACGAGCAGTACTTC

d_gene: .
abundance: .
j_gene: TRBJ1-5
v_gene: TRBV5-5
CDR3aa: CASTRRGETNQPQHF
CDR3nt: TGTGCCAGCACCCGCAGGGGAGAAACCAATCAGCCCCAGCATTTT

d_gene: TRBD2
abundance: .
j_gene: TRBJ2-1
v_gene: TRBV29-1
CDR3aa: CSVEVTSENEQFF
CDR3nt: TGCAGCGTTGAAGTAACTAGCGAGAATGAGCAGTTCTTC

d_gene: .
abundance: few
j_gene: TRBJ2-2
v_gene: TRBV2
CDR3aa: CASGEGRTGELFF
CDR3nt: TGTGCCAGCGGTGAAGGGCGGACCGGGGAGCTGTTTTTT

d_gene: TRBD2
abundance: .
j_gene: TRBJ2-7
v_gene: TRBV15
CDR3aa: CATSRDRLAGFEQYF
CDR3nt: TGTGCCACCAGCAGAGACAGACTAGCGGGGTTCGAGCAGTACTTC

d_gene: .
abundance: .
j_gene: TRBJ1-1
v_gene: TRBV6-5
CDR3aa: CASRIGGNTEAFF
CDR3nt: TGTGCCAGCCGTATCGGGGGGAACACTGAAGCTTTCTTT

d_gene: .
abundance: .
j_gene: TRBJ2-7
v_gene: TRBV28
CDR3aa: CASSSGDRTSYEQYF
CDR3nt: TGTGCCAGCAGCTCGGGGGATAGGACATCCTACGAGCAGTACTTC

d_gene: TRBD1
abundance: once
j_gene: TRBJ1-2
v_gene: TRBV18
CDR3aa: CASSPPGQIYGYTF
CDR3nt: TGTGCCAGCTCACCACCGGGACAGATCTATGGCTACACCTTC

d_gene: TRBD1
abundance: .
j_gene: TRBJ2-5
v_gene: TRBV7-9
CDR3aa: CASSLDRGRETQYF
CDR3nt: TGTGCCAGCAGCTTAGACAGGGGGCGAGAGACCCAGTACTTC

d_gene: .
abundance: .
j_gene: TRBJ1-1
v_gene: TRBV6-5
CDR3aa: CASSYSAGEAFF
CDR3nt: TGTGCCAGCAGTTACTCGGCGGGGGAAGCTTTCTTT

d_gene: TRBD1
abundance: few
j_gene: TRBJ1-3
v_gene: TRBV2
CDR3aa: CASSVDRSGNTIYF
CDR3nt: TGTGCCAGCAGTGTGGACAGGTCTGGAAACACCATATATTTT

d_gene: TRBD2
abundance: .
j_gene: TRBJ2-3
v_gene: TRBV4-2
CDR3aa: CASSQGGGGDTQYF
CDR3nt: TGTGCCAGCAGCCAGGGGGGGGGAGGAGATACGCAGTATTTT

d_gene: .
abundance: .
j_gene: TRBJ2-7
v_gene: TRBV11-2
CDR3aa: CASTRGTGTYEQYF
CDR3nt: TGTGCCAGCACCCGGGGGACCGGAACCTACGAGCAGTACTTC

d_gene: .
abundance: .
j_gene: TRBJ2-7
v_gene: TRBV11-2
CDR3aa: CASSLQILGDYEQYF
CDR3nt: TGTGCCAGCAGCTTACAGATCCTAGGGGACTACGAGCAGTACTTC

d_gene: TRBD1
abundance: .
j_gene: TRBJ1-1
v_gene: TRBV5-4
CDR3aa: CASSGDSEAFF
CDR3nt: TGTGCCAGCAGCGGGGACAGTGAAGCTTTCTTT

d_gene: .
abundance: .
j_gene: TRBJ1-1
v_gene: TRBV19
CDR3aa: CASSIDAGNTEAFF
CDR3nt: TGTGCCAGTAGTATAGACGCGGGTAACACTGAAGCTTTCTTT

d_gene: TRBD1
abundance: once
j_gene: TRBJ2-5
v_gene: TRBV4-3
CDR3aa: CASSQDGAGGRETQYF
CDR3nt: TGCGCCAGCAGCCAAGATGGGGCAGGGGGTCGGGAGACCCAGTACTTC

d_gene: TRBD1
abundance: .
j_gene: TRBJ2-6
v_gene: TRBV5-1
CDR3aa: CASAGQGSGANVLTF
CDR3nt: TGCGCCAGCGCGGGACAGGGGTCCGGGGCCAACGTCCTGACTTTC

d_gene: .
abundance: .
j_gene: TRBJ2-1
v_gene: TRBV7-3
CDR3aa: CASSPARGQNYNEQFF
CDR3nt: TGTGCCAGCAGCCCGGCGCGGGGACAGAACTACAATGAGCAGTTCTTC

d_gene: .
abundance: .
j_gene: TRBJ2-7
v_gene: TRBV10-2
CDR3aa: CASRDYRGGIQQYF
CDR3nt: TGCGCCAGCAGGGACTACAGGGGAGGTATTCAGCAGTACTTC

d_gene: TRBD2
abundance: .
j_gene: TRBJ2-1
v_gene: TRBV7-2
CDR3aa: CASSFRAGGYEFF
CDR3nt: TGTGCCAGCAGCTTCCGAGCGGGAGGGTATGAGTTCTTC